The subject of this entry is one TCR beta chain. The sample comes from a study of blood T cell repertoires in COVID-19. Study-level information: In each case, the material was cDNA or gDNA derived from T cells, B-cell-depleted T cells, or PBMCs.

V dropped 5 bases and J dropped 4 bases, with 18 bases sitting between them. Looked up from germline, CDR1 is SGHDT and CDR2 is YYEEEE. This CDR3 comprises 15 residues. Authors' methods: By means of reference gene primer amplification, nucleated cell counts were estimated. Sequencing used immunoSEQ multiplex PCR; TCRdb keeps in-frame clones, though not all of them. The V and J calls and clone size are taken from that table; D and trimming were inferred from the DNA. Here the sample spans some 87,000 clones, around three quarters being singletons. The clonotype was recovered from a man aged 50 to 59 who had recovered from COVID-19. The specimen sequenced was peripheral blood. V and J are TRBV5-6 and TRBJ1-2, with a tentative D call TRBD1 (6 bases). CDR3 in DNA: TGTGCCAGCAGATCGGGACAACGGTCGGCCTATGGCTACACCTTC. This codes for CASRSGQRSAYGYTF.